This is a list of T cell receptor beta chains from one sample in a study of T cells in Graves' hyperthyroidism and ophthalmopathy. TCRdb re-analysed the multiplex PCR reads in MiXCR, keeping a single row per CDR3 protein. The sample lists around 700,000 distinct CDR3 sequences; 30% to 40% were seen once. Sequencing input: blood. These receptors all stem from a woman aged 40 to 49 with Graves' hyperthyroidism. CDR3s include the opening cysteine and the closing phenylalanine or tryptophan. Fields, in order: D gene, J gene, clone size, V gene, CDR3 DNA, CDR3 protein. The D gene is left open where the match is weak. Clone size, where shown, is once, few, many, or a class for clones that have expanded.

d_call: TRBD1; j_call: TRBJ1-1; clone_size: NA; v_call: TRBV10-3; cdr3_nt: TGTGCCATCAGTTGGACAGGGCGAGACACTGAAGCTTTCTTT; cdr3_aa: CAISWTGRDTEAFF
d_call: TRBD1; j_call: TRBJ1-2; clone_size: few; v_call: TRBV28; cdr3_nt: TGTGCCAGCAGTTTCGGGACAGGAGAAAGCTATGGCTACACCTTC; cdr3_aa: CASSFGTGESYGYTF
d_call: TRBD1; j_call: TRBJ1-4; clone_size: NA; v_call: TRBV15; cdr3_nt: TGTGCCACCAGCAAAGACAGGGACGGTGCAACTAATGAAAAACTGTTTTTT; cdr3_aa: CATSKDRDGATNEKLFF
d_call: NA; j_call: TRBJ2-7; clone_size: few; v_call: TRBV12-3/TRBV12-4; cdr3_nt: TGTGCCAGCAGCGCAGCACCCTACTCCTACGAGCAGTACTTC; cdr3_aa: CASSAAPYSYEQYF
d_call: NA; j_call: TRBJ1-2; clone_size: many; v_call: TRBV12-3/TRBV12-4; cdr3_nt: TGTGCCAGCACCCCTTTGGCAGCTAGCTATGGCTACACCTTC; cdr3_aa: CASTPLAASYGYTF
d_call: NA; j_call: TRBJ1-5; clone_size: few; v_call: TRBV6-6; cdr3_nt: TGTGCCAGCAGTTATTCAACAGGGACACACCTTCAGCCCCAGCATTTT; cdr3_aa: CASSYSTGTHLQPQHF
d_call: NA; j_call: TRBJ1-1; clone_size: many; v_call: TRBV11-2; cdr3_nt: TGTGCCAGCAGCTTAAGGGCCGGACTGAACACTGAAGCTTTCTTT; cdr3_aa: CASSLRAGLNTEAFF
d_call: NA; j_call: TRBJ2-6; clone_size: NA; v_call: TRBV6-5; cdr3_nt: TGTGCCAGCAGTTCTCAACAGCGGGCCTACGTCCTGACTTTC; cdr3_aa: CASSSQQRAYVLTF
d_call: NA; j_call: TRBJ1-1; clone_size: NA; v_call: TRBV5-1; cdr3_nt: TGTGCCAGCAGCTTGGACTCCGGTTATTTGGCTGAAGCTTTCTTT; cdr3_aa: CASSLDSGYLAEAFF
d_call: TRBD1; j_call: TRBJ1-1; clone_size: NA; v_call: TRBV7-9; cdr3_nt: TGTGCCAGCAACCAGGGGGGGAGGATGAACACTGAAGCTTTCTTT; cdr3_aa: CASNQGGRMNTEAFF
d_call: NA; j_call: TRBJ1-2; clone_size: many; v_call: TRBV9; cdr3_nt: TGTGCCAGCAGTGTTGGCAGCTATGGCTACACCTTC; cdr3_aa: CASSVGSYGYTF
d_call: NA; j_call: TRBJ1-1; clone_size: NA; v_call: TRBV29-1; cdr3_nt: TGCAGCGTCGGAACAGGGTTACGTGAAGCTTTCTTT; cdr3_aa: CSVGTGLREAFF
d_call: TRBD1; j_call: TRBJ1-5; clone_size: few; v_call: TRBV5-5; cdr3_nt: TGTGCCAGCAGGAAGGGGGACAGGTACAGCAATCAGCCCCAGCATTTT; cdr3_aa: CASRKGDRYSNQPQHF
d_call: NA; j_call: TRBJ2-7; clone_size: many; v_call: TRBV20-1; cdr3_nt: TGCAGTGCGATCACGGATTACTTCTACGAGCAGTACTTC; cdr3_aa: CSAITDYFYEQYF
d_call: NA; j_call: TRBJ2-5; clone_size: many; v_call: TRBV5-1; cdr3_nt: TGCGCCAGCAAACGGACTACCTTAATCGGGGAGACCCAGTACTTC; cdr3_aa: CASKRTTLIGETQYF
d_call: NA; j_call: TRBJ2-2; clone_size: many; v_call: TRBV6-6; cdr3_nt: TGTGCCACCTGGTCGGGGACGAACACCGGGGAGCTGTTTTTT; cdr3_aa: CATWSGTNTGELFF
d_call: NA; j_call: TRBJ2-7; clone_size: NA; v_call: TRBV5-1; cdr3_nt: TGCGCCAGCAGCCCGCCGGGACACAAAAGCGTCTACGAGCAGTACTTC; cdr3_aa: CASSPPGHKSVYEQYF
d_call: NA; j_call: TRBJ1-2; clone_size: many; v_call: TRBV5-4; cdr3_nt: TGTGCCAGCAGCTTGGCCGGTGGTGGGATCCCTAACTATGGCTACACCTTC; cdr3_aa: CASSLAGGGIPNYGYTF
d_call: TRBD1; j_call: TRBJ1-1; clone_size: many; v_call: TRBV5-1; cdr3_nt: TGCGCCAGCAGCTACCAGGGGGAGTCTGAAGCTTTCTTT; cdr3_aa: CASSYQGESEAFF
d_call: TRBD1; j_call: TRBJ2-7; clone_size: NA; v_call: TRBV12-3/TRBV12-4; cdr3_nt: TGTGCCAGCAGGTCCGGGACAGGGACCCACGAGCAGTACTTC; cdr3_aa: CASRSGTGTHEQYF
d_call: TRBD1; j_call: TRBJ1-2; clone_size: many; v_call: TRBV19; cdr3_nt: TGTGCCAGTAGTACACCGGGACAGGGGAAGTTAAGCTATGGCTACACCTTC; cdr3_aa: CASSTPGQGKLSYGYTF
d_call: TRBD2; j_call: TRBJ2-7; clone_size: once; v_call: TRBV19; cdr3_nt: TGTGCCAGTAGTATAAAAGCGGGGCTTACCTACGAGCAGCACTTC; cdr3_aa: CASSIKAGLTYEQHF
d_call: TRBD2; j_call: TRBJ2-5; clone_size: NA; v_call: TRBV6-5; cdr3_nt: TGTGCCAGCAGTTACCAAGGGACTAGCGGGAGAGAGACCCAGTACTTC; cdr3_aa: CASSYQGTSGRETQYF
d_call: NA; j_call: TRBJ1-5; clone_size: NA; v_call: TRBV29-1; cdr3_nt: TGCAGCTATCGCGGGGGAGGGGGGCAACAAGAGACCCAGCATTTT; cdr3_aa: CSYRGGGGQQETQHF
d_call: NA; j_call: TRBJ1-3; clone_size: many; v_call: TRBV29-1; cdr3_nt: TGCAGCGTTGCGGGCTCTGGAAACACCATATATTTT; cdr3_aa: CSVAGSGNTIYF
d_call: NA; j_call: TRBJ2-7; clone_size: many; v_call: TRBV25-1; cdr3_nt: TGTGCCAGCAGTGGGACAGATAGCTCCTACGAGCAGTACTTC; cdr3_aa: CASSGTDSSYEQYF
d_call: NA; j_call: TRBJ1-2; clone_size: NA; v_call: TRBV7-8; cdr3_nt: TGTGCCAGCAGCTTAGTTCCGGGCGGCTATGGCTACACCTTC; cdr3_aa: CASSLVPGGYGYTF
d_call: NA; j_call: TRBJ1-4; clone_size: many; v_call: TRBV25-1; cdr3_nt: TGTGCCAGCAGTGACAGTGGGGCTAATGAAAAACTGTTTTTT; cdr3_aa: CASSDSGANEKLFF
d_call: TRBD1; j_call: TRBJ1-5; clone_size: many; v_call: TRBV19; cdr3_nt: TGTGCCAGCACAGGGGGACGGAGCAATCAGCCCCAGCATTTT; cdr3_aa: CASTGGRSNQPQHF
d_call: NA; j_call: TRBJ1-6; clone_size: few; v_call: TRBV12-3/TRBV12-4; cdr3_nt: TGTGCCAGCAGTTACTCGGCGGGTTTCTCCTATAATTCACCCCTCCACTTT; cdr3_aa: CASSYSAGFSYNSPLHF